Listed here are 7 T cell receptor beta chains from one sample, sequenced in a study of T cell changes during pregnancy in multiple sclerosis. The assay was immunoSEQ multiplex PCR, and TCRdb's table has in-frame clones only and misses some. The table shows roughly 87,000 clones, with approximately 90% occurring only once. Material: PBMCs, obtained in the first trimester of pregnancy. These receptors were obtained from a female donor in good health, serving as a control in a pregnancy study. Some clones in this sample may be carry-over from other donors' samples.

The gene calls are TRBV7-2 and TRBJ1-1; no clear D gene. Trimming took off 5 bases at V and 5 bases at J, with 12 bases between the two ends. This CDR3 has 13 amino acids. In germline, CDR1 is SGHTA, CDR2 FQGNSA. CDR3 protein: CASSEVRGTEAFF. The CDR3 DNA reads as TGTGCCAGCAGCGAGGTCCGTGGGACTGAAGCTTTCTTT.

The chain links TRBV11-3 to TRBJ1-6; 7 bases match TRBD1. CDR1 is SGHNT, CDR2 YENEEA, per germline. The V gene end was trimmed by 4 bases and the J gene end by 10 bases; junction bases not matched to a gene: 7. The CDR3 covers 14 residues. The CDR3 DNA reads TGTGCCAGCAGCTCAGGGGGTGTAGGCTCACCCCTCCACTTT. It is translated as CASSSGGVGSPLHF.

The gene calls are TRBV2 and TRBJ1-6; D perhaps matches TRBD1 (5 bases). V dropped 5 bases and J dropped 6 bases, with 8 bases sitting between them. The CDR3 length is 13 residues. Germline V gene sequence: CDR1 SNHLY, CDR2 FYNNEI. The CDR3 bases are TGTGCCAGCAGTCGACAGCTTAATTCACCCCTCCACTTT. Protein: CASSRQLNSPLHF.

This sequence joins TRBV19 and TRBJ1-1; 10 nucleotides agree with TRBD1. J was trimmed by 6 bases and V by 9 bases; bases with no gene match: 7. Per the germline V gene, CDR1 is LNHDA and CDR2 is SQIVND (reference sequence). The CDR3 contains 13 residues. The CDR3 reads CASQRQGASEAFF. The CDR3 nucleotides are TGTGCCAGCCAACGACAGGGGGCCTCTGAAGCTTTCTTT.

V gene TRBV5-4 combines with J gene TRBJ1-6; 7 positions agree with TRBD1. The CDR3 has 17 amino acids. Trimming cost V 4 bases and J 6 bases; bases outside gene matches: 13. Germline-derived CDR1 and CDR2 are SGHNT and YYREEE (reference sequence). The chain's CDR3 is CASSTPDRRGPNSPLHF. The DNA of the CDR3 is TGTGCCAGCAGCACACCGGACAGGCGTGGACCTAATTCACCCCTCCACTTT.

V usage is TRBV6-6 and J usage is TRBJ2-1; 8 bases line up with TRBD2. The CDR3 is made up of 16 amino acids. The germline V gene encodes CDR1 MNHNY and CDR2 SVGAGI (reference sequence). Trimming at V came to 2 bases and at J to 8 bases, leaving 11 bases not matched to a gene. The CDR3 nucleotides read TGTGCCAGCAGTTACCCCGGGACTAGAAATTTGGATGAGCAGTTCTTC. Its translation is CASSYPGTRNLDEQFF.

This chain joins TRBV29-1 and TRBJ1-3, with TRBD1 as a possible D gene (5 bases). Germline V gene sequence: CDR1 SQVTM, CDR2 ANQGSEA. The CDR3 runs 13 residues. This CDR3 is CTASGGSGNTIYF. CDR3 sequence (DNA): TGCACCGCCTCGGGGGGCTCTGGAAACACCATATATTTT.